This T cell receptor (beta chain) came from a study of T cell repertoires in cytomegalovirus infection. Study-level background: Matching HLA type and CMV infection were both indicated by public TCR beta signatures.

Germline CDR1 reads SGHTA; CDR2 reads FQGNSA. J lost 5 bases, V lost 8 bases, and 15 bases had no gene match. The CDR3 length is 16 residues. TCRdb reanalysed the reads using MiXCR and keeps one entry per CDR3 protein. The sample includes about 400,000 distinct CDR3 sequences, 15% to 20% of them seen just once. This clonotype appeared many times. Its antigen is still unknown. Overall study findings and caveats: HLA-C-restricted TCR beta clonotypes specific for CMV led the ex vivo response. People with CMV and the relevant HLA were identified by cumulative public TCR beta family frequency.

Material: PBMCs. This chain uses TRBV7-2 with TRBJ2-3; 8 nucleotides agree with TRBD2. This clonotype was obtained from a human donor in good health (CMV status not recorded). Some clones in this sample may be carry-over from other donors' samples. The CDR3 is CASGLRRPGGGDTQYF. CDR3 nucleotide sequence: TGTGCCAGCGGGCTCCGCCGCCCGGGGGGGGGAGATACGCAGTATTTT.